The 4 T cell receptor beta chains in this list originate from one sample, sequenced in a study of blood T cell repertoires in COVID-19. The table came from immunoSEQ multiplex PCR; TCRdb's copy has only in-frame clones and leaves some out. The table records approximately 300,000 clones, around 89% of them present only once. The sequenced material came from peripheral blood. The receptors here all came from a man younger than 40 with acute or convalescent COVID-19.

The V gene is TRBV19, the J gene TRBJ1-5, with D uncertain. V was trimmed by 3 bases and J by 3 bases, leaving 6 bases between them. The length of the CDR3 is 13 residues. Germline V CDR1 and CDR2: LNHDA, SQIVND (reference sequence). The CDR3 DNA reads TGTGCCAGTAGTATCCTTTACAATCAGCCCCAGCATTTT. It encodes CASSILYNQPQHF.

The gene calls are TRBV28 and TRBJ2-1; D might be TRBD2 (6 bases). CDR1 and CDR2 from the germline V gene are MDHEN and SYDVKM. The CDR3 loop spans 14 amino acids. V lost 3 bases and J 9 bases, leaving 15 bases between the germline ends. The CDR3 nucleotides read TGTGCCAGCAGTTTGGGACTGGCCGTAGGTGAGCAGTTCTTC. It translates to CASSLGLAVGEQFF.

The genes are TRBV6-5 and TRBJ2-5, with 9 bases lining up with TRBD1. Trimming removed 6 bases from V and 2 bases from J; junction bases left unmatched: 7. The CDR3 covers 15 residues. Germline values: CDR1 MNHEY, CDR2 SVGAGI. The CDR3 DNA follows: TGTGCCAGCAGAAACCGGGACAGGGTTCAAGAGACCCAGTACTTC. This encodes CASRNRDRVQETQYF.

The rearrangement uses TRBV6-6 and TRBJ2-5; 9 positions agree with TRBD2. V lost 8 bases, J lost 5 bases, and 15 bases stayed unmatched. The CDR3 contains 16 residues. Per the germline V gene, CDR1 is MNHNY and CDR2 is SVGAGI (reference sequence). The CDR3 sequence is CASQQGASGIGETQYF. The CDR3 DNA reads TGTGCCAGCCAGCAGGGAGCTAGCGGGATAGGGGAGACCCAGTACTTC.